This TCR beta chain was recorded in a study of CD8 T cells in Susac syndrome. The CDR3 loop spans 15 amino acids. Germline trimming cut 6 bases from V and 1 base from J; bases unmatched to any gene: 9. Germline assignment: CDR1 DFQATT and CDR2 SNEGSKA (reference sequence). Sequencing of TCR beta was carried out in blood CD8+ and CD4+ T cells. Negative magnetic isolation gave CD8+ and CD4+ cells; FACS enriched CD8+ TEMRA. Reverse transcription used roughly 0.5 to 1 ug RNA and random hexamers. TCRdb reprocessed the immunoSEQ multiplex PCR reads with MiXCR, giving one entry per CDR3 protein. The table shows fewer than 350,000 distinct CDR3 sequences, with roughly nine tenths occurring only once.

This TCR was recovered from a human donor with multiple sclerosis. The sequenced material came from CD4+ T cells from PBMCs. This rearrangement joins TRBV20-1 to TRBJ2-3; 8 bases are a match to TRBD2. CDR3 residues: CSAQSGSKGTDTQYF. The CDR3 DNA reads TGCAGTGCACAGAGCGGGAGTAAGGGCACAGATACGCAGTATTTT.